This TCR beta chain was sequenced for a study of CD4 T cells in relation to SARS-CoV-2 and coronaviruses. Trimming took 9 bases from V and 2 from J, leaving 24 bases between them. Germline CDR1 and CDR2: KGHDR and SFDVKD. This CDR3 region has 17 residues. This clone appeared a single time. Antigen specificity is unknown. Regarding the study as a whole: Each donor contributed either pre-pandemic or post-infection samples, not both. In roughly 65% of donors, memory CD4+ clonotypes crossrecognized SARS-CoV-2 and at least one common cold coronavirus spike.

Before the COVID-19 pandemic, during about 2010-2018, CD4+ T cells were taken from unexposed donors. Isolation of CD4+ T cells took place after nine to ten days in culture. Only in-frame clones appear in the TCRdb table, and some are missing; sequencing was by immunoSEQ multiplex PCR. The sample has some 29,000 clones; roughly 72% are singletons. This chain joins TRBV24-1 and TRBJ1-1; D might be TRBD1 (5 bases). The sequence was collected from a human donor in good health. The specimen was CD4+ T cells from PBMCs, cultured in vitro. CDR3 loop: CATPDLRGPGINTEAFF. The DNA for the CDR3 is TGTGCCACCCCCGACCTCCGAGGGCCAGGGATTAACACTGAAGCTTTCTTT.